This TCR beta chain originates from a study of blood T cell repertoires in COVID-19. Study overall: The United States, Italy and Spain were the sources of the acute and convalescent COVID-19 samples. Sources were T cells, B-cell-depleted T cells, or PBMCs; the material itself was cDNA or gDNA.

Original processing methods: By means of reference gene primer amplification, nucleated cell counts were estimated. Repertoires were generated with immunoSEQ multiplex PCR, while TCRdb's copy carries only in-frame clones and drops some. V and J calls plus clone size are reproduced from that table; the DNA served to infer D and trimming. Of about 220,000 clones in the sample, around 83% were seen once. The receptor comes from a woman in her fifties or sixties with acute or convalescent COVID-19. The source material was peripheral blood.

CDR3 in amino acids: CASSWGGLAGERSFF. Here the CDR3 DNA reads TGTGCCAGCAGCTGGGGTGGACTAGCGGGGGAAAGGTCGTTCTTC. This rearrangement joins TRBV5-6 to TRBJ2-1; TRBD2 matches 13 bases. Per the germline V gene, CDR1 is SGHDT and CDR2 is YYEEEE. The CDR3 consists of 15 residues. V shed 3 bases and J 15 bases; nucleotides not matched to a gene: 12.